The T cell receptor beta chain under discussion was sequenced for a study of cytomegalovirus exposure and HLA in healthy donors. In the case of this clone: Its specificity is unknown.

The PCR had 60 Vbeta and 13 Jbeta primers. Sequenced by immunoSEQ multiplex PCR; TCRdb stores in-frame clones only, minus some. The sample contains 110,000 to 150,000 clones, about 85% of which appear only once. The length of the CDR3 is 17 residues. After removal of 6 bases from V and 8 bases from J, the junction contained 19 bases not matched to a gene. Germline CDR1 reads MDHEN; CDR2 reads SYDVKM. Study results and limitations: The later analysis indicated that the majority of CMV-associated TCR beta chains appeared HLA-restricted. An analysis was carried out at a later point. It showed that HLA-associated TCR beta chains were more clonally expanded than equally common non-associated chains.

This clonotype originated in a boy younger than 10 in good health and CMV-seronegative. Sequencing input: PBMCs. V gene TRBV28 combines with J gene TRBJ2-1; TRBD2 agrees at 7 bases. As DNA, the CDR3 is TGTGCCAGCAGCTCCCCCCCGTTGCGCGGGAGAGCTTATGAGCAGTTCTTC. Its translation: CASSSPPLRGRAYEQFF.